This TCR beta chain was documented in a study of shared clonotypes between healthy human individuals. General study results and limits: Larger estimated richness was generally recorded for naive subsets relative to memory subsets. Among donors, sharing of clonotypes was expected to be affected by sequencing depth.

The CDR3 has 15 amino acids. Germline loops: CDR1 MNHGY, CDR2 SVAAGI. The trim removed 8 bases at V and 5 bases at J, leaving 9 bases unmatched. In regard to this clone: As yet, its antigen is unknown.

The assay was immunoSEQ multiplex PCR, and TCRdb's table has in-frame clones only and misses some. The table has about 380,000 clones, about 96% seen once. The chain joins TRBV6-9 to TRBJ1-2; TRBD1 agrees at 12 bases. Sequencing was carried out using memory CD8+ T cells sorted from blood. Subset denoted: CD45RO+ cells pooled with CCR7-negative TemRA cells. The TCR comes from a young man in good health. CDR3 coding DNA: TGTGCCAGCGTGCTCGGGACAGGGGGCCCGTATGGCTACACCTTC. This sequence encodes CASVLGTGGPYGYTF.